Sequencing of this T cell receptor beta chain was carried out in a study of T cells in Graves' hyperthyroidism and ophthalmopathy. Study background: Initial diagnosis, before any treatment, was when peripheral blood was collected.

Patients were aged 18 to 65, had disease duration under 2 months, and had newly diagnosed hyperthyroidism. This clonotype was picked up many times. The CDR3 regions of TCR beta were amplified from RNA transcripts. The HTBI primer set was used in a first-round RT-PCR of the TCR CDR3. TCRdb processed the multiplex PCR reads anew with MiXCR; each CDR3 protein has one entry. This sample has more than 550,000 distinct CDR3 sequences, with 15% to 20% found just once. The V gene lost 6 bases and the J gene lost 7 bases, with 25 bases spanning the gap. In germline, CDR1 is ENHRY, CDR2 SYGVKD. The length of the CDR3 is 16 residues.

The rearrangement uses TRBV10-3 and TRBJ2-7, with a tentative D call TRBD2 (7 bases). The sequence was obtained from a man aged 50 to 60 with Graves' hyperthyroidism. The specimen was blood. The CDR3 coding sequence is TGTGCCATCAGCTACAACAGGGATTTGTCAGCGGGGGAGCAGTACTTC. Translated, it gives CAISYNRDLSAGEQYF.